One and the same sample provided the 30 T cell receptor beta chains below, sequenced in a study of shared clonotypes between healthy human individuals. Clones were sequenced by immunoSEQ multiplex PCR, and TCRdb holds only the in-frame ones, with some missing. The table records about 2.1 million clones, around 93% of them present only once. In the naive CD8 group, cells lacked CD45RO and were positively selected for CCR7, so terminally differentiated effector memory CD45RA+ cells were left out. The sample taken for sequencing was naive CD8+ T cells from PBMCs. These receptors were obtained from a man younger than 30 in good health. Some clones in this sample may be carry-over from other donors' samples.

In this sample, this clone turned up a few times. The chain couples TRBV9 to TRBJ1-1; TRBD1 aligns across 8 bases. Germline trimming cut 0 bases from V and 3 bases from J; bases unmatched to any gene: 1. In germline, CDR1 is SGDLS, CDR2 YYNGEE. This CDR3 is built from 14 residues. CDR3 amino acids: CASSVGDRYTEAFF. The CDR3 bases are TGTGCCAGCAGCGTAGGGGACAGGTACACTGAAGCTTTCTTT.

CDR3 DNA: TGTGCCAGCAGCTTAATAGCGGGAGGAGACAATGAGCAGTTCTTC. Translation gives CASSLIAGGDNEQFF. The rearrangement joins TRBV6-4 to TRBJ2-1; 10 bases agree with TRBD2. V shed 6 bases, J shed 5 bases, and the junction held 7 bases outside the gene matches. The CDR3 runs to 15 residues. The germline CDR1 and CDR2 sequences are MRHNA and SNTAGT.

The chain employs TRBV15 and TRBJ2-2, with a possible D match to TRBD1 (5 bases). The CDR3 extends over 14 amino acids. The germline gives CDR1 LNHNV, CDR2 YYDKDF (reference sequence). The CDR3 region has the DNA TGTGCAATCAGGGAAGGGTCGAACACCGGGGAGCTGTTTTTT. This encodes CAIREGSNTGELFF.

V usage is TRBV27 and J usage is TRBJ2-7; D possibly corresponds to TRBD2 (6 bases). CDR3 size: 12 residues. CDR1 and CDR2 from the germline V gene are MNHEY and SMNVEV (reference sequence). The V and J ends lost 11 bases and 0 bases respectively, with 11 bases between them. This CDR3 is CAGGSSSYEQYF. The CDR3 DNA sequence: TGTGCCGGGGGGTCCAGCTCCTACGAGCAGTACTTC.

The V and J genes are TRBV27 and TRBJ2-1; TRBD2 matches at 8 bases. The length of the CDR3 is 16 residues. Losses at the gene ends were 3 bases for V and 5 bases for J; bases not matched to a gene: 9. Germline V gives CDR1 MNHEY, CDR2 SMNVEV (reference sequence). The CDR3 DNA reads TGTGCCAGCAGTTTGTTGTTAGCGGGATCCAACAATGAGCAGTTCTTC. Its protein is CASSLLLAGSNNEQFF.

The genes are TRBV6-6 and TRBJ1-5; 8 nucleotides agree with TRBD1. The length of the CDR3 is 15 residues. Germline-derived CDR1 and CDR2 are MNHNY and SVGAGI (reference sequence). With 7 bases clipped from V and 0 bases from J, the junction kept 5 bases outside the gene matches. The CDR3 here is CASKEGQGSNQPQHF. CDR3 coding DNA: TGTGCCAGCAAAGAAGGACAGGGTAGCAATCAGCCCCAGCATTTT.

The V and J genes are TRBV7-6 and TRBJ2-2; a weak D match, TRBD2 (6 bases). The germline CDR1 and CDR2 sequences are SGHVS and FNYEAQ. This CDR3 comprises 16 residues. Trimming removed 5 bases from V and 2 bases from J, with 15 bases in between. Here the CDR3 reads CASSPPSAGNTGELFF. CDR3 nucleotides: TGTGCCAGCAGCCCCCCGTCCGCGGGAAACACCGGGGAGCTGTTTTTT.

V gene TRBV28 combines with J gene TRBJ2-5; 7 nucleotides line up with TRBD1. Germline CDR1 is MDHEN and CDR2 is SYDVKM. Unmatched junction bases numbered 9, after V lost 6 bases and J lost 2 bases. The CDR3 runs to 15 residues. DNA for the CDR3: TGTGCCAGCAGGCCGAGGGGGCTGAGGCAAGAGACCCAGTACTTC. Residues: CASRPRGLRQETQYF.

The chain uses TRBV19 and TRBJ2-7; D unresolved. CDR3 length equals 14 residues. CDR1 and CDR2 from the germline V gene are LNHDA and SQIVND (reference sequence). Trimming removed 10 bases from V and 6 bases from J, with 22 bases in between. CDR3 sequence: CATGPIFTPGEQYF. For the CDR3, the DNA is TGTGCCACCGGACCAATCTTCACCCCAGGCGAGCAGTACTTC.

About this clone: Additional DNA sequences in this sample encode the identical CDR3. The chain recombines TRBV6-6 with TRBJ1-1; unclear D gene. The CDR3 has 13 residues. Trimming left V 2 bases short and J 3 bases short, with 7 bases between. Per germline, CDR1 MNHNY and CDR2 SVGAGI (reference sequence). CDR3 sequence: CASSYEGYTEAFF. In nucleotides, the CDR3 is TGTGCCAGCAGTTACGAGGGATACACTGAAGCTTTCTTT.

The chain couples TRBV29-1 to TRBJ1-1; D is unresolved. Trimming took 7 bases from V and 0 from J, leaving 9 bases between them. The V gene's germline CDR1 is SQVTM and CDR2 ANQGSEA. This CDR3 comprises 12 residues. CDR3 DNA sequence: TGCAGCGCCGAGGGTATGAACACTGAAGCTTTCTTT. Translated: CSAEGMNTEAFF.

Only one count was recorded for this clone. The V and J genes are TRBV28 and TRBJ1-5; D is undetermined. This CDR3 is 12 amino acids long. Germline loops: CDR1 MDHEN, CDR2 SYDVKM. V was clipped by 6 bases and J by 7 bases, with 10 bases between them. The DNA of the CDR3 is TGTGCCAGCAGACTGGGCCCGCAGCCCCAGCATTTT. Its protein product is CASRLGPQPQHF.

As for this clone: Other DNA sequences in this specimen translate into the identical CDR3. The chain uses TRBV11-3 and TRBJ2-2; D unclear. The CDR3 has 12 residues. Germline CDR1 SGHNT, CDR2 YENEEA. The V end was cut by 1 base, the J end by 6 bases, with 3 bases between. The CDR3 protein is CASSLVPGELFF. The DNA of the CDR3 is TGTGCCAGCAGCTTAGTGCCCGGGGAGCTGTTTTTT.

This chain joins TRBV7-8 and TRBJ2-2; 7 bases are shared with TRBD1. Trimming at V came to 1 base and at J to 4 bases, leaving 6 bases not matched to a gene. From germline, CDR1 is SGHVS and CDR2 FQNEAQ. This CDR3 has 16 amino acids. CDR3 bases: TGTGCCAGCAGCTTAGACAGGGGATGGGGCACCGGGGAGCTGTTTTTT. It specifies CASSLDRGWGTGELFF.

The CDR3 region is CASSDQGYYTF. CDR3 DNA: TGCGCCAGCAGTGATCAGGGTTACTACACCTTC. V is TRBV10-2 and J is TRBJ1-2, with D possibly matching TRBD1 (5 bases). From germline, CDR1 is WSHSY and CDR2 SAAADI. The CDR3 sequence is 11 residues long. With 3 bases removed from V and 10 bases from J, the gap between germline ends came to 9 bases.

This clone was seen only a few times. The chain couples TRBV25-1 to TRBJ1-1; D unresolved. V shed 4 bases and J shed 0 bases, with 9 bases lying between them. Per the germline V gene, CDR1 is MGHDK and CDR2 is SYGVNS. The CDR3 loop spans 14 amino acids. CDR3 region: CASSGIRVNTEAFF. CDR3 DNA sequence: TGTGCCAGCAGTGGTATAAGAGTGAACACTGAAGCTTTCTTT.

The chain uses TRBV7-2 and TRBJ2-2; TRBD2 aligns across 15 bases. This CDR3 spans 18 amino acids. The junction had 9 bases not matched to a gene; V was cut back by 5 bases and J by 5 bases. Germline lookup yields CDR1 SGHTA and CDR2 FQGNSA. This CDR3 is CASSQGPGLAGGTGELFF. As DNA, the CDR3 is TGTGCCAGCAGCCAAGGACCGGGACTAGCGGGAGGTACCGGGGAGCTGTTTTTT. Full variable domain (missing parts from reference TRBV7-2 and TRBJ2-2): GAGVSQSPSNKVTEKGKDVELRCDPISGHTALYWYRQSLGQGLEFLIYFQGNSAPDKSGLPSDRFSAERTGGSVSTLTIQRTQQEDSAVYLCASSQGPGLAGGTGELFFGEGSRLTVL.

The table lists this clone with a few counts. The V and J genes are TRBV28 and TRBJ1-1; D possibly corresponds to TRBD1 (5 bases). CDR3 length: 11 amino acids. The V end was cut by 7 bases, the J end by 5 bases, with 8 bases between. Per germline, CDR1 MDHEN and CDR2 SYDVKM. CDR3 DNA: TGTGCCAGCATGGGGGGAACTGAAGCTTTCTTT. Residues: CASMGGTEAFF. Full variable domain (remainder filled in from reference TRBV28 and TRBJ1-1): DVKVTQSSRYLVKRTGEKVFLECVQDMDHENMFWYRQDPGLGLRLIYFSYDVKMKEKGDIPEGYSVSREKKERFSLILESASTNQTSMYLCASMGGTEAFFGQGTRLTVV.

This rearrangement joins TRBV10-3 to TRBJ2-1, with D maybe TRBD2 (5 bases). The CDR3 has 12 amino acids. V lost 2 bases, J lost 15 bases, and 14 bases lay in between. Looked up from germline, CDR1 is ENHRY and CDR2 is SYGVKD. CDR3 sequence (DNA): TGTGCCATCAGTGAGGAAACGGACTGGCGGTTCTTC. The encoded protein is CAISEETDWRFF.

V usage is TRBV5-1 and J usage is TRBJ2-5; 8 nucleotides match TRBD1. Germline CDR1 SGHRS, CDR2 YFSETQ. J gave up 6 bases and V 4 bases, and 8 bases lay outside the gene matches. The CDR3 is made up of 14 amino acids. CDR3 nucleotide sequence: TGCGCCAGCAGCCCCGGACAGGGCTCCCAGACCCAGTACTTC. Encoded protein: CASSPGQGSQTQYF.

The gene calls are TRBV27 and TRBJ1-2; 10 bases are shared with TRBD1. CDR1 MNHEY and CDR2 SMNVEV come from the germline V gene (reference sequence). The CDR3 is 13 amino acids. Trimming took 2 bases from V and 6 from J; bases not matched to a gene: 0. CDR3 amino acids: CASSLGQGDGYTF. The CDR3 nucleotides read TGTGCCAGCAGTTTAGGACAGGGGGATGGCTACACCTTC.

CDR3 sequence reads: CASSLEAGLTNTEAFF. In DNA form, the CDR3 reads TGCGCCAGCAGCTTGGAAGCGGGCCTTACGAACACTGAAGCTTTCTTT. The rearrangement links TRBV5-1 to TRBJ1-1; no clear D. V lost 0 bases and J lost 1, with 13 bases in between. The germline V gene encodes CDR1 SGHRS and CDR2 YFSETQ. The CDR3 is made up of 16 amino acids.

The genes are TRBV9 and TRBJ2-7; either TRBD1 or TRBD2 may supply D (6 bases each). The CDR3 has 14 amino acids. Germline CDR1 and CDR2: SGDLS and YYNGEE. V gave up 2 bases and J gave up 8 bases, with 17 bases separating them. The CDR3 sequence: CASSVSGTWDKQYF. CDR3 nucleotides: TGTGCCAGCAGCGTGTCCGGGACTTGGGACAAGCAGTACTTC.

Turning to this clone: The same CDR3 is also encoded by other DNA sequences in this sample. The gene calls are TRBV11-2 and TRBJ1-5, with a weak D call TRBD1 (5 bases). Per germline, CDR1 SGHAT and CDR2 FQNNGV. V lost 1 base and J 2 bases, leaving 9 bases between the germline ends. The CDR3 is 15 amino acids. The chain's CDR3 is CASSLGRGGNQPQHF. The CDR3 region has the DNA TGTGCCAGCAGCTTAGGGAGGGGAGGCAATCAGCCCCAGCATTTT.

The V gene is TRBV2, the J gene TRBJ1-4; 9 positions agree with TRBD1. CDR3 length: 16 residues. Trimming removed 5 bases from V and 3 bases from J; junction bases left unmatched: 7. In germline, CDR1 is SNHLY, CDR2 FYNNEI. The CDR3 DNA is TGTGCCAGCAGTAACCGGGACAGGGAATCTAATGAAAAACTGTTTTTT. Its translation is CASSNRDRESNEKLFF. The whole variable domain, remainder taken from reference TRBV2 and TRBJ1-4, is EPEVTQTPSHQVTQMGQEVILRCVPISNHLYFYWYRQILGQKVEFLVSFYNNEISEKSEIFDDQFSVERPDGSNFTLKIRSTKLEDSAMYFCASSNRDRESNEKLFFGSGTQLSVL.

The genes are TRBV27 and TRBJ2-5, with D tentatively TRBD1 or TRBD2 (5 bases each). This CDR3 is 16 amino acids long. Germline CDR1 reads MNHEY; CDR2 reads SMNVEV (reference sequence). V was clipped by 4 bases and J by 1 base, with 16 bases between them. The CDR3 nucleotides are TGTGCCAGCAGTTCCCGGGACCTGGGGTCCCAAGAGACCCAGTACTTC. Protein: CASSSRDLGSQETQYF.

In the case of this clone: Other DNA sequences within the sample encode an identical CDR3. The chain has TRBV5-6 and TRBJ2-3; perhaps TRBD2 as D (5 bases). V was trimmed by 0 bases and J by 3 bases, leaving 8 bases between them. The germline gives CDR1 SGHDT, CDR2 YYEEEE. This CDR3 is 14 amino acids long. CDR3 sequence reads: CASSLAGVTDTQYF. The CDR3 DNA reads as TGTGCCAGCAGCTTGGCCGGGGTGACAGATACGCAGTATTTT.

The chain links TRBV7-9 to TRBJ1-2; D may be TRBD1 (5 bases). With 3 bases removed from V and 8 bases from J, the gap between germline ends came to 10 bases. Germline-derived CDR1 and CDR2 are SEHNR and FQNEAQ (reference sequence). The CDR3 contains 12 residues. Here the CDR3 DNA reads TGTGCCAGCAGCTTTCCTACAGGAGGCTACACCTTC. This gives the protein CASSFPTGGYTF.

The rearrangement links TRBV4-3 to TRBJ2-3; 7 positions agree with TRBD2. The CDR3 length is 15 residues. Germline V gene lookup returns CDR1 LGHNA and CDR2 YSLEER. Germline trimming cut 4 bases from V and 7 bases from J; bases unmatched to any gene: 11. CDR3 nucleotide sequence: TGCGCCAGCAGCCTAACCCGGACTAGTTCGAATACGCAGTATTTT. It encodes CASSLTRTSSNTQYF.

V gene TRBV28 combines with J gene TRBJ2-7; D unresolved. Germline V lookup: CDR1 MDHEN, CDR2 SYDVKM. The ends were cut back, 3 bases at V and 4 bases at J, with 7 bases in the middle. CDR3 length equals 12 residues. DNA for the CDR3: TGTGCCAGCAGTTTGACCGTTTACGAGCAGTACTTC. Protein sequence: CASSLTVYEQYF. The full variable domain, in which reference TRBV28 and TRBJ2-7 provide the parts outside the CDR3, is DVKVTQSSRYLVKRTGEKVFLECVQDMDHENMFWYRQDPGLGLRLIYFSYDVKMKEKGDIPEGYSVSREKKERFSLILESASTNQTSMYLCASSLTVYEQYFGPGTRLTVT.